Below, 28 T cell receptor beta chains from the same sample are listed, as sequenced in a study of T-cell memory formation after mild COVID-19. One entry per CDR3 protein results from TCRdb running MiXCR on the 5' RACE reads. The data contain about 110,000 distinct CDR3 sequences, over 13% of them singletons. Specimen: PBMCs or a T cell subset sorted from them (not recorded which). Source of these receptors: a young man who had mild COVID-19 (a few samples of this study predate the infection). Cell type and time point are not known.

The rearrangement links TRBV29-1 to TRBJ2-1, with unresolved D. CDR1 and CDR2 from the germline V gene are SQVTM and ANQGSEA. The V and J ends lost 1 base and 5 bases respectively, with 9 bases between them. There are 13 residues in the CDR3. CDR3 DNA sequence: TGCAGCGTTGAAGCCCAGGCCCACAATGAGCAGTTCTTC. Translating it yields CSVEAQAHNEQFF.

The rearrangement links TRBV4-3 to TRBJ2-2, with TRBD1 matching over 8 bases. This CDR3 contains 14 residues. The germline V gene encodes CDR1 LGHNA and CDR2 YSLEER. J was trimmed by 7 bases and V by 1 base; bases with no gene match: 2. The DNA of the CDR3 is TGCGCCAGCAGCCAAGGGACAGGGAACGGGGAGCTGTTTTTT. Protein sequence: CASSQGTGNGELFF.

The gene calls are TRBV29-1 and TRBJ1-5; TRBD1 is a possible D gene (5 bases). Deletions cut 7 bases from V and 4 bases from J, with 11 bases between. This CDR3 is 12 amino acids long. CDR1 is SQVTM, CDR2 ANQGSEA, per germline. The CDR3 sequence is CSAREGNQPQHF. The CDR3 bases are TGCAGCGCCAGGGAGGGAAATCAGCCCCAGCATTTT.

Many counts were recorded for this clonotype. The V gene is TRBV4-3, the J gene TRBJ1-6; D is ambiguous. V was cut by 3 bases and J by 10 bases, with 13 bases left in between. This CDR3 comprises 14 residues. Germline V gene sequence: CDR1 LGHNA, CDR2 YSLEER. Here the CDR3 DNA reads TGCGCCAGCAGCCAGGCGGGATTAGTATCACCCCTCCACTTT. Its protein product is CASSQAGLVSPLHF.

V is TRBV6-1 and J is TRBJ2-1; 9 nucleotides agree with TRBD1. CDR3 length equals 15 residues. CDR1 and CDR2 (germline): MNHNS, SASEGT. Trimming cost V 6 bases and J 5 bases; bases outside gene matches: 8. The CDR3 DNA reads as TGTGCCAGCAGCCCCACGGGACAGGGCCACAATGAGCAGTTCTTC. Translated, it gives CASSPTGQGHNEQFF.

There are a few counts of this clonotype. The chain links TRBV11-2 to TRBJ2-7, with 7 positions matching TRBD1. This CDR3 region has 15 residues. CDR1 is SGHAT, CDR2 FQNNGV, per germline. Losses at the gene ends were 5 bases for V and 0 bases for J; bases not matched to a gene: 7. CDR3 bases: TGTGCCAGCAGCCCGATGGACAGGAGCTCCTACGAGCAGTACTTC. This gives the protein CASSPMDRSSYEQYF.

The chain has TRBV27 and TRBJ2-3; the D is unclear. This CDR3 contains 11 residues. Deletions cut 3 bases from V and 7 bases from J, with 5 bases between. Per germline, CDR1 MNHEY and CDR2 SMNVEV (reference sequence). CDR3 nucleotides: TGTGCCAGCAGTTTCGATCATACGCAGTATTTT. It codes for CASSFDHTQYF.

The table lists this clonotype with a few counts. This sequence joins TRBV7-9 and TRBJ2-5; D tentatively reads TRBD1 or TRBD2 (5 bases each). V dropped 7 bases and J dropped 5 bases, with 20 bases sitting between them. The CDR3 runs to 15 residues. Germline loops: CDR1 SEHNR, CDR2 FQNEAQ (reference sequence). The CDR3 DNA reads TGTGCCAGCAACCGTCAGGGTCGCCCGGGGGAGACCCAGTACTTC. Translated, it gives CASNRQGRPGETQYF.

This clonotype was counted only a few times. The chain links TRBV19 to TRBJ2-1; D is unresolved. The CDR3 spans 15 residues. CDR1 is LNHDA, CDR2 SQIVND, per germline (reference sequence). The ends were cut back, 3 bases at V and 0 bases at J, with 9 bases in the middle. CDR3 sequence: CASSISQSSYNEQFF. CDR3 DNA: TGTGCCAGTAGTATTTCTCAGAGCTCCTACAATGAGCAGTTCTTC.

The chain recombines TRBV18 with TRBJ2-3; no clear D. The CDR3 runs to 15 residues. V lost 2 bases and J lost 0, with 9 bases in between. Per germline, CDR1 KGHSH and CDR2 LQKENI. The CDR3 DNA reads TGTGCCAGCTCACCAGGGTCAGTGAGCACAGATACGCAGTATTTT. Translation gives CASSPGSVSTDTQYF.

This clonotype turned up a few times. The chain has TRBV6-2 or TRBV6-3 and TRBJ1-1; TRBD1 matches 8 bases. The CDR3 runs 13 residues. Per the germline V gene, CDR1 is MNHEY and CDR2 is SVGEGT. J gave up 7 bases and V 5 bases, and 6 bases lay outside the gene matches. The CDR3 reads CASSPWTGFEAFF. DNA of the CDR3: TGTGCCAGCAGTCCATGGACAGGGTTTGAAGCTTTCTTT.

This clonotype was seen many times. The rearrangement joins TRBV4-3 to TRBJ2-7, with D tentatively TRBD2 (5 bases). This CDR3 spans 16 amino acids. Germline values: CDR1 LGHNA, CDR2 YSLEER. Trimming pared 0 bases from V and 5 bases from J, leaving 17 bases between. As DNA, the CDR3 is TGCGCCAGCAGCCAAGATCAGAAAGGAACTAGGAACGAGCAGTACTTC. This translates into CASSQDQKGTRNEQYF.

This clonotype was observed a few times. This chain uses TRBV20-1 with TRBJ1-1, with unresolved D. Looked up from germline, CDR1 is DFQATT and CDR2 is SNEGSKA (reference sequence). Trimming took off 0 bases at V and 2 bases at J, with 4 bases between the two ends. This CDR3 is built from 12 residues. The CDR3 spells CSARDRNTEAFF. The CDR3, as DNA: TGCAGTGCTAGAGATCGAAACACTGAAGCTTTCTTT.

This clonotype was detected a few times. The CDR3 DNA reads TGTGCCAGCAGTTTGCAGGGGAACACCGGGGAGCTGTTTTTT. Amino acid sequence: CASSLQGNTGELFF. The rearrangement joins TRBV12-3 or TRBV12-4 to TRBJ2-2; a possible D gene is TRBD1 (5 bases). Trimming stripped 3 bases from V and 1 base from J, with 6 bases between. This CDR3 region has 14 residues.

The chain carries TRBV7-9 and TRBJ2-7; D is undetermined. Trimming removed 4 bases from V and 0 bases from J, with 4 bases in between. The germline gives CDR1 SEHNR, CDR2 FQNEAQ (reference sequence). The CDR3 spans 12 residues. The CDR3 region has the DNA TGTGCCAGCAGCTCCAGCTCCTACGAGCAGTACGTC. Protein product: CASSSSSYEQYV.

At least ten counts were recorded for this clonotype. The chain is built from TRBV6-5 and TRBJ1-5; D call uncertain. The CDR3 spans 13 residues. Trimming cost V 0 bases and J 3 bases, with 3 bases left between them. Germline CDR1 and CDR2: MNHEY and SVGAGI. The CDR3: CASSYSSNQPQHF. CDR3 DNA: TGTGCCAGCAGTTACTCTTCCAATCAGCCCCAGCATTTT.

The rearrangement joins TRBV9 to TRBJ2-3; D uncertain. This CDR3 spans 13 amino acids. V dropped 0 bases and J dropped 0 bases, with 2 bases sitting between them. Germline CDR1 and CDR2: SGDLS and YYNGEE. The chain's CDR3 is CASSVVSTDTQYF. The DNA of the CDR3 is TGTGCCAGCAGCGTAGTGAGCACAGATACGCAGTATTTT.

There are many counts of this clonotype. CDR3 DNA: TGCGCCAGCAGCCAATTTCGTGCTAGCACAGATACGCAGTATTTT. Translation: CASSQFRASTDTQYF. The chain uses TRBV4-3 and TRBJ2-3; no clear D. Germline V CDR1 and CDR2: LGHNA, YSLEER. The CDR3 loop spans 15 amino acids. Trimming removed 2 bases from V and 0 bases from J, with 9 bases in between.

The chain links TRBV6-2 or TRBV6-3 to TRBJ2-7; 10 bases are shared with TRBD1. The CDR3 totals 13 residues. Germline CDR1 MNHEY, CDR2 SVGEGT. J lost 6 bases, V lost 2 bases, and 1 base had no gene match. This chain's CDR3 is CASSYGQGVEQYF. The CDR3 DNA reads as TGTGCCAGCAGTTACGGACAGGGGGTCGAGCAGTACTTC.

This clonotype showed up just a few times. The chain uses TRBV6-2 or TRBV6-3 and TRBJ2-7; perhaps D is TRBD1 or TRBD2 (5 bases each). In germline, CDR1 is MNHEY, CDR2 SVGEGT. Between the trimmed V and J ends, which lost 4 bases and 3 bases, there was a span of 13 bases. This CDR3 has 14 residues. The CDR3 nucleotides are TGTGCCAGCAGTTCACCAAGGGACGTCTACGAGCAGTACGTC. Its translation is CASSSPRDVYEQYV.

This clonotype turned up a few times. The CDR3 DNA follows: TGTGCCATCGCCAGGGACAGCTACGAGCAGTACTTC. It encodes CAIARDSYEQYF. The chain carries TRBV10-3 and TRBJ2-7; 7 nucleotides match TRBD1. Germline lookup yields CDR1 ENHRY and CDR2 SYGVKD. This CDR3 has 12 amino acids. J lost 3 bases, V lost 8 bases, and 4 bases had no gene match.

This clonotype was detected only a few times. The V gene is TRBV12-3 or TRBV12-4, the J gene TRBJ1-5; D possibly corresponds to TRBD1 (6 bases). CDR3 length equals 13 residues. Trimming removed 7 bases at V and 7 bases at J, with 14 bases between. CDR3 sequence: CASTKEGDQPQHF. CDR3 DNA: TGTGCCAGCACCAAGGAGGGGGACCAGCCCCAGCATTTT.

This chain links TRBV6-5 with TRBJ1-2; D perhaps matches TRBD1 (5 bases). CDR1 MNHEY and CDR2 SVGAGI come from the germline V gene. This CDR3 contains 15 residues. The germline V and J ends were trimmed by 4 bases and 8 bases, with 20 bases remaining between them. CDR3 coding DNA: TGTGCCAGCAGTTCCCCCCGCCAGGGCGAGAGGGGCTACACCTTC. As protein: CASSSPRQGERGYTF.

This clonotype has more than one count but fewer than ten. The chain is built from TRBV7-6 and TRBJ1-3; 10 positions match TRBD1. Germline CDR1 is SGHVS and CDR2 is FNYEAQ. The CDR3 totals 15 residues. Trimming took 5 bases from V and 3 from J; bases not matched to a gene: 4. The DNA of the CDR3 is TGTGCCAGCAGCCTTGGGACAGGGGTTGGAAACACCATATATTTT. Translating gives CASSLGTGVGNTIYF.

As for this clonotype: One junction end does not reproduce the germline sequence, and a read error may be involved. The chain links TRBV18 to TRBJ2-2; maybe TRBD1 (6 bases). Germline V gives CDR1 KGHSH, CDR2 LQKENI. CDR3 length: 16 residues. The CDR3 sequence is CASSSQDSLNTGELFF. The CDR3 nucleotides read TGTGCCAGCTCATCCCAGGACAGTCTGAACACCGGGGAGCTTTTTTTT.

This clonotype was counted ten times or more. The genes are TRBV2 and TRBJ2-7; D might be TRBD1 (6 bases). The germline CDR1 and CDR2 sequences are SNHLY and FYNNEI. This CDR3 is 15 amino acids long. Trimming stripped 7 bases from V and 2 bases from J, with 18 bases between. CDR3 nucleotide sequence: TGTGCCAGCACCTCATTGGACAGTCTCCCCTACGAGCAGTACTTC. Protein product: CASTSLDSLPYEQYF.

This clonotype was seen more than once but under ten times. CDR3 bases: TGCGCCAGCAGTCAATCGAGTATCAGGGAGCCGGCACACTATGGCTACACCTTC. Amino acids: CASSQSSIREPAHYGYTF. This chain joins TRBV23-1 and TRBJ1-2; D may be TRBD1 (5 bases). TRBV23-1 is an ORF; its function is uncertain. V was shortened by 0 bases and J by 3 bases, with 20 bases between the two germline ends. The CDR3 contains 18 residues.

This clonotype appeared a few times. The rearrangement links TRBV7-9 to TRBJ2-7; D ambiguous. This CDR3 is built from 13 residues. Germline assignment: CDR1 SEHNR and CDR2 FQNEAQ (reference sequence). V lost 6 bases to trimming and J lost 1 base, with 10 bases between them. The CDR3 protein is CASSQPESYEQYV. DNA for the CDR3: TGTGCCAGCAGTCAACCGGAATCCTACGAGCAGTACGTC.